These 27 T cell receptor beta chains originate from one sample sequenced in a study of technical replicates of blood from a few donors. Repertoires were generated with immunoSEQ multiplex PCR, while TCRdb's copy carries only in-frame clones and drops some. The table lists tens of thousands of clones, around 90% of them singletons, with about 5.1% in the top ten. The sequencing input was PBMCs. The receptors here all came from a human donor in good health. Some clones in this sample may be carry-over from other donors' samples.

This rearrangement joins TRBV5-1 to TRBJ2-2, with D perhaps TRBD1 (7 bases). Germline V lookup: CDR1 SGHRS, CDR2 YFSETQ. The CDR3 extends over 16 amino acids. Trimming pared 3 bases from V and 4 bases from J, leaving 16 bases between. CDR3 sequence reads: CASSYRQGGGTGELFF. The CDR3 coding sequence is TGCGCCAGCAGCTATCGCCAGGGGGGAGGCACCGGGGAGCTGTTTTTT. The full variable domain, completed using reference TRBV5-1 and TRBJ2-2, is KAGVTQTPRYLIKTRGQQVTLSCSPISGHRSVSWYQQTPGQGLQFLFEYFSETQRNKGNFPGRFSGRQFSNSRSEMNVSTLELGDSALYLCASSYRQGGGTGELFFGEGSRLTVL.

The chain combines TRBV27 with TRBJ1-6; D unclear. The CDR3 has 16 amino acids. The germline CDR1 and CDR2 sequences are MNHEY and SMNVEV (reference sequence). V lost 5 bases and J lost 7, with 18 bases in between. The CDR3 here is CASSLQFREVNSPLHF. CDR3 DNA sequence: TGTGCCAGCAGTCTGCAATTTCGGGAGGTAAATTCACCCCTCCACTTT.

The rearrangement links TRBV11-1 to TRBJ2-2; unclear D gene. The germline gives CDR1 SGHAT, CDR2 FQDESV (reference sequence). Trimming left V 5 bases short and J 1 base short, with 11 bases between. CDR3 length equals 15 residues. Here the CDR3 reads CASSPSTGNTGELFF. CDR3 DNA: TGTGCCAGCAGCCCCTCAACGGGGAACACCGGGGAGCTGTTTTTT.

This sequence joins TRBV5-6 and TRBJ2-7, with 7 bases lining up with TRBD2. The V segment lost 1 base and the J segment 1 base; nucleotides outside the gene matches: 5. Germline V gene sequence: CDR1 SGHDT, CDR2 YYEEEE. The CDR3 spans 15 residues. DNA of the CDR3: TGTGCCAGCAGCTTGTTCACTAGCGCTTCCTACGAGCAGTACTTC. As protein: CASSLFTSASYEQYF.

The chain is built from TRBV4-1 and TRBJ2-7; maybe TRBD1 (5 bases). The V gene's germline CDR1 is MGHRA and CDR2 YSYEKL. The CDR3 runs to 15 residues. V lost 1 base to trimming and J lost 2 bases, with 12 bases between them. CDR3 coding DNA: TGCGCCAGCAGCCAAGTGATAGGGGTTACCTACGAGCAGTACTTC. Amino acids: CASSQVIGVTYEQYF.

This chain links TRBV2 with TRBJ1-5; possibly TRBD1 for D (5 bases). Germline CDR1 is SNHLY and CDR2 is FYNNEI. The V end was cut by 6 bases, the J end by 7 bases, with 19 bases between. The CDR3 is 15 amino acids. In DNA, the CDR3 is TGTGCCAGCAGCCCAACCCAGGGAGGCAGCCAGCCCCAGCATTTT. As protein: CASSPTQGGSQPQHF.

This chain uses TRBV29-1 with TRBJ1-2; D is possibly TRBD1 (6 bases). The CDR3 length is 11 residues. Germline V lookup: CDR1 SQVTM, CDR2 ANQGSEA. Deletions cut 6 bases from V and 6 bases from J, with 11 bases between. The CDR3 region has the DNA TGCAGCGTAGAGGGGGTGGATGGCTACACCTTC. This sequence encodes CSVEGVDGYTF.

Here the CDR3 reads CASSYKGGGTGELFF. For the CDR3, the DNA is TGTGCCAGCAGTTACAAAGGTGGCGGCACCGGGGAGCTGTTTTTT. V usage is TRBV6-6 and J usage is TRBJ2-2; D not certain. This CDR3 is 15 amino acids long. V was clipped by 2 bases and J by 4 bases, with 11 bases between them. Germline CDR1 and CDR2: MNHNY and SVGAGI (reference sequence).

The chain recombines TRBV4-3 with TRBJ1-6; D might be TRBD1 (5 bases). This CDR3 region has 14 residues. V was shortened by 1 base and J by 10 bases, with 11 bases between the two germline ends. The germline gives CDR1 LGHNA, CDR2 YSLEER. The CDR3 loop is CASSQAGIGSPLHF. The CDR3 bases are TGCGCCAGCAGCCAAGCAGGGATCGGGTCACCCCTCCACTTT.

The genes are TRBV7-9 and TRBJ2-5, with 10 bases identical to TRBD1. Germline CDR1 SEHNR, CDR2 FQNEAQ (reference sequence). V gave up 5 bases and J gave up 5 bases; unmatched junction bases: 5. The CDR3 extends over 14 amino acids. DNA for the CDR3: TGTGCCAGCAGCCCAGACAGGGGGCGGGAGACCCAGTACTTC. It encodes CASSPDRGRETQYF.

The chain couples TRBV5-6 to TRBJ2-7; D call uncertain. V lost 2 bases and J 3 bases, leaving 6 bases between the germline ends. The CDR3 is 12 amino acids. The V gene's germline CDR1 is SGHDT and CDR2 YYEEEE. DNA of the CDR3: TGTGCCAGCAGCTTTAACAGCTACGAGCAGTACTTC. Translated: CASSFNSYEQYF.

CDR3 DNA sequence: TGTGCCAGCTCGTCGACCAGGGGGCGGTTAAAGACCCAGTACTTC. Translation: CASSSTRGRLKTQYF. The chain uses TRBV18 and TRBJ2-5; 8 bases fit TRBD1. Trimming cost V 6 bases and J 6 bases; bases outside gene matches: 12. Germline V gene sequence: CDR1 KGHSH, CDR2 LQKENI. This CDR3 spans 15 amino acids.

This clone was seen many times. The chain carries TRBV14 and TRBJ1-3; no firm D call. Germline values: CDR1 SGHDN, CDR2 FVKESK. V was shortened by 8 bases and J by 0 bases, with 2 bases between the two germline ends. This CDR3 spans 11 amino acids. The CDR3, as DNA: TGTGCCAGCCGCTCTGGAAACACCATATATTTT. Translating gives CASRSGNTIYF.

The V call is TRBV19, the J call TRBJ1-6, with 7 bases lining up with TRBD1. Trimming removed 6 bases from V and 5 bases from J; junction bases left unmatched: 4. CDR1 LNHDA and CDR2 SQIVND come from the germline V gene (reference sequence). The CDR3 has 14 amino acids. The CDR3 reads CASRDRDNNSPLHF. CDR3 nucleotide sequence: TGTGCCAGTAGAGACAGGGACAATAATTCACCCCTCCACTTT.

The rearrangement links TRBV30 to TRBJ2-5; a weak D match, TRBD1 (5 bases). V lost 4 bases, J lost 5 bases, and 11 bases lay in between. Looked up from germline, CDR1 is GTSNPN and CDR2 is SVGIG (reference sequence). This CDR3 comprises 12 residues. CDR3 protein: CAWTGLGETQYF. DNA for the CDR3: TGTGCCTGGACAGGGTTGGGGGAGACCCAGTACTTC.

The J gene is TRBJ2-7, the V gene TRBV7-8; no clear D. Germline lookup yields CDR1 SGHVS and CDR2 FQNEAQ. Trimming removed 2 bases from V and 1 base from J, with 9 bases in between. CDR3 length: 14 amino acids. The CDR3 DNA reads TGTGCCAGCAGCTTAATGGGCATGTCCTACGAGCAGTACTTC. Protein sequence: CASSLMGMSYEQYF.

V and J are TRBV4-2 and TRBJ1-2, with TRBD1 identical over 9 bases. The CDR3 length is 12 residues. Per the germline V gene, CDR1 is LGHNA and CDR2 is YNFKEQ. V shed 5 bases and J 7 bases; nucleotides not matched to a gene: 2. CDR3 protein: CASSSTGGGYTF. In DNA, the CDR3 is TGTGCCAGCAGCTCGACAGGGGGTGGCTACACCTTC.

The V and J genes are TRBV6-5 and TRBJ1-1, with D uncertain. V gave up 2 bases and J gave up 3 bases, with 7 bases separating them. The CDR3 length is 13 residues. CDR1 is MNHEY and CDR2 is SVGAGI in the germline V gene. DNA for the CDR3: TGTGCCAGCAGTTACAGGCGGGACACTGAAGCTTTCTTT. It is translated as CASSYRRDTEAFF.

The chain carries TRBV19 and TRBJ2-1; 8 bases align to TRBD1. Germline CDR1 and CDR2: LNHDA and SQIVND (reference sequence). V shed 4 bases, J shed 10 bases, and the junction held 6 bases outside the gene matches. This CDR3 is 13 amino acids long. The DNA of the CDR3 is TGTGCCAGTAGTACCCAGACAGGGGAGGAGCAGTTCTTC. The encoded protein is CASSTQTGEEQFF.

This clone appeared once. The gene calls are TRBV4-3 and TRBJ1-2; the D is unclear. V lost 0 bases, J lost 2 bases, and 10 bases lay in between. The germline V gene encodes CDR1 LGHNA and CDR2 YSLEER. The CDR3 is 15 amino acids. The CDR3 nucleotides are TGCGCCAGCAGCCAAGAATTCCCGGTCAACTATGGCTACACCTTC. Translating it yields CASSQEFPVNYGYTF.

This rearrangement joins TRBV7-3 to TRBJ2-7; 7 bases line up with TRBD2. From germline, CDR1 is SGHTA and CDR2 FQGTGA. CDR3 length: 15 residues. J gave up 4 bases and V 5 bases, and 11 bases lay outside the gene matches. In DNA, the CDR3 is TGTGCCAGCAGCCCGGGGGGTTCGAAGCGATACGAGCAGTACTTC. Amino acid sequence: CASSPGGSKRYEQYF. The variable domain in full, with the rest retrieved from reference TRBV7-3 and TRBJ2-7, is GAGVSQTPSNKVTEKGKYVELRCDPISGHTALYWYRQSLGQGPEFLIYFQGTGAADDSGLPNDRFFAVRPEGSVSTLKIQRTERGDSAVYLCASSPGGSKRYEQYFGPGTRLTVT.

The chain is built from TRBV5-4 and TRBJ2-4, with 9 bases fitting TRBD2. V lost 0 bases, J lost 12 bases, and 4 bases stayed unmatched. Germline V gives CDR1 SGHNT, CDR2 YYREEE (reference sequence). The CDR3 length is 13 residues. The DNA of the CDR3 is TGTGCCAGCAGCTTGGCCGGTAGCGGGAGTCAGTACTTC. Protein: CASSLAGSGSQYF.

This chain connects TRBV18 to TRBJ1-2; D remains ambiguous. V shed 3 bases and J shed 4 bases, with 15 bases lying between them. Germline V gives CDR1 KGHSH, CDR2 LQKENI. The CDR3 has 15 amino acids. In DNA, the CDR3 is TGTGCCAGCTCACCGTCACACAGTCTCATCTATGGCTACACCTTC. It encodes CASSPSHSLIYGYTF.

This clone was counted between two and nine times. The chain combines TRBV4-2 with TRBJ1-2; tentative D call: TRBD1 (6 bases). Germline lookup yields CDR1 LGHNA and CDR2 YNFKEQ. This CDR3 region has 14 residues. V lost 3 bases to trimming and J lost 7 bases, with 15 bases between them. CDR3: CASSQPGQRVGYTF. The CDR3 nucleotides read TGTGCCAGCAGCCAGCCGGGACAACGGGTTGGCTACACCTTC.

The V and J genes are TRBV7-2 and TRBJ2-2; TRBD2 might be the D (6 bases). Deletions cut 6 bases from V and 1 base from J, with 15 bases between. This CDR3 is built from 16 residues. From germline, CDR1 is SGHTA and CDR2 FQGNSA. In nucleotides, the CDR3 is TGTGCCAGCAGTACCGCGGGACGGCAGAACACCGGGGAGCTGTTTTTT. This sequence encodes CASSTAGRQNTGELFF.

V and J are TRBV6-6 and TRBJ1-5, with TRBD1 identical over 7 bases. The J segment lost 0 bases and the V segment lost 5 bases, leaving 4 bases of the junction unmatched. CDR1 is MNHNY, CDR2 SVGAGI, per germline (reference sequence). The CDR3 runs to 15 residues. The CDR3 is CASSDQGDSNQPQHF. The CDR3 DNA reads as TGTGCCAGCAGTGATCAGGGGGATAGCAATCAGCCCCAGCATTTT.

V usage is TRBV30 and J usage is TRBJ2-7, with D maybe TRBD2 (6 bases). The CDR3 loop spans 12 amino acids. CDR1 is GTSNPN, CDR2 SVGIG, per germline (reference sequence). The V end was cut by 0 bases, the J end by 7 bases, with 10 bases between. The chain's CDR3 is CAWSVSRGEQYF. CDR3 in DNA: TGTGCCTGGAGTGTAAGCCGGGGGGAGCAGTACTTC.